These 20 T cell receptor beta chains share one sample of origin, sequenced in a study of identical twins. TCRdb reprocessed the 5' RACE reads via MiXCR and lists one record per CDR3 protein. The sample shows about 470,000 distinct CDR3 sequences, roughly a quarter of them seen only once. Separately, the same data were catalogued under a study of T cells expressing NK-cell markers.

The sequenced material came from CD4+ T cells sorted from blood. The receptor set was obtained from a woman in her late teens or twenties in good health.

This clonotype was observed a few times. The CDR3 coding sequence is TGTGCCACCAGCAGAGATTCATTCGGAAACACCATATATTTT. Translated, it gives CATSRDSFGNTIYF. V usage is TRBV15 and J usage is TRBJ1-3, with D unclear. The length of the CDR3 is 14 residues. V was shortened by 0 bases and J by 4 bases, with 7 bases between the two germline ends. The germline V gene has CDR1 LNHNV and CDR2 YYDKDF (reference sequence).

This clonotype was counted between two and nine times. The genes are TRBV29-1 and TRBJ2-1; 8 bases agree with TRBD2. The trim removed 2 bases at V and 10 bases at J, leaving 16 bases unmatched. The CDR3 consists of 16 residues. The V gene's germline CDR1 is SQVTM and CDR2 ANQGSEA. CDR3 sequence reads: CSVESAIIGTRYEQFF. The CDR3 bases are TGCAGCGTTGAATCCGCAATCATTGGGACTAGATACGAGCAGTTCTTC.

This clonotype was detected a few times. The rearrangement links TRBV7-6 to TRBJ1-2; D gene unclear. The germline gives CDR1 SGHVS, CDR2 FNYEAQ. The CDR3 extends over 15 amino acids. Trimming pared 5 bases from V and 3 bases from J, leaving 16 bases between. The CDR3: CASSPLTGSYYGYTF. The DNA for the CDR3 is TGTGCCAGCAGCCCATTGACGGGTTCTTACTATGGCTACACCTTC.

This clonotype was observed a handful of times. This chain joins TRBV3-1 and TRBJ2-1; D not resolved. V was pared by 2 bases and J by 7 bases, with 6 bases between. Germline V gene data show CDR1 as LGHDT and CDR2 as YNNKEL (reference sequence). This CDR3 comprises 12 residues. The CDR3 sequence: CASSQRGNEQFF. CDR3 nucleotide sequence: TGTGCCAGCAGCCAACGTGGGAATGAGCAGTTCTTC.

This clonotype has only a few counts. In nucleotides, the CDR3 is TGTGCCAGCAGCGTCCGGGACGAAGCTTTCTTT. Residues: CASSVRDEAFF. The J gene is TRBJ1-1, the V gene TRBV3-1; possible D gene TRBD1, 5 bases. V shed 5 bases and J shed 8 bases, with 9 bases lying between them. This CDR3 is built from 11 residues. Germline V CDR1 and CDR2: LGHDT, YNNKEL (reference sequence).

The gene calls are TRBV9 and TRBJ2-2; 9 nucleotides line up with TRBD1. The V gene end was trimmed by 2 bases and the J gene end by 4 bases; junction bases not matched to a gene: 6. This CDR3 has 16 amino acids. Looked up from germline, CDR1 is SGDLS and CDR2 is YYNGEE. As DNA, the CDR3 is TGTGCCAGCAGCGTCGCCGACAGGGGGGTCACCGGGGAGCTGTTTTTT. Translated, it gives CASSVADRGVTGELFF.

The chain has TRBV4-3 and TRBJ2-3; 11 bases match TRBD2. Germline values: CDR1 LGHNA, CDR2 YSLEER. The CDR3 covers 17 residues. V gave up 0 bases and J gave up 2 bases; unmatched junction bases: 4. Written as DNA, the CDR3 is TGCGCCAGCAGCCAAGATCTAGCGGGGGGCTACACAGATACGCAGTATTTT. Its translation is CASSQDLAGGYTDTQYF.

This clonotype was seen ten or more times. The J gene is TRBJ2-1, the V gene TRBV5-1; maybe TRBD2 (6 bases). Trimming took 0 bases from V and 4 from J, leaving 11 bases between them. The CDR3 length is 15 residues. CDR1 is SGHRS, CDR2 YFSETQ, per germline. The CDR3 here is CASSLAGGVYNEQFF. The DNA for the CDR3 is TGCGCCAGCAGCTTGGCCGGCGGGGTTTACAATGAGCAGTTCTTC.

The CDR3 bases are TGTGCCAGCAGTTACCCGGGGACCACCTACAATGAGCAGTTCTTC. This codes for CASSYPGTTYNEQFF. The V and J genes are TRBV6-5 and TRBJ2-1; D assignment may be TRBD1 or TRBD2 (5 bases each). Deletions cut 2 bases from V and 2 bases from J, with 10 bases between. The CDR3 totals 15 residues. Germline V gene data show CDR1 as MNHEY and CDR2 as SVGAGI.

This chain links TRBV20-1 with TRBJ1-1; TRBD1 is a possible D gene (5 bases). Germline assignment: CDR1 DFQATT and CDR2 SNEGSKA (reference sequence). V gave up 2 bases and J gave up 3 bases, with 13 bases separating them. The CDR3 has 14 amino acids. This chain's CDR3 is CSARSGPRYTEAFF. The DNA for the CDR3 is TGCAGTGCTAGATCGGGACCTCGGTACACTGAAGCTTTCTTT.

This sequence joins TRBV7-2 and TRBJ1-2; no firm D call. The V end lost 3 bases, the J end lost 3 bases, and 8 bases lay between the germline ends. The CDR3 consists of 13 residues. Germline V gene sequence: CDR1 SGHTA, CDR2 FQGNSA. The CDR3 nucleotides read TGTGCCAGCAGCTTCGTAGACTACTATGGCTACACCTTC. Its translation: CASSFVDYYGYTF.

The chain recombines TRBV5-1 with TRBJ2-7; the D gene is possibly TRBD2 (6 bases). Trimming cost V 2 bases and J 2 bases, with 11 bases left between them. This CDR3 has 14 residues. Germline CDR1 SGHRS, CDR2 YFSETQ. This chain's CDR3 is CASSFSGSTYEQYF. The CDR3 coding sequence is TGCGCCAGCAGCTTTAGCGGTTCTACCTACGAGCAGTACTTC.

The CDR3: CASSSLTGGGGGYTF. CDR3 DNA sequence: TGTGCCAGCAGTTCCTTGACAGGGGGAGGCGGTGGCTACACCTTC. The V gene is TRBV6-5, the J gene TRBJ1-2; 9 bases are a match to TRBD1. This CDR3 region has 15 residues. The V gene's germline CDR1 is MNHEY and CDR2 SVGAGI. V trimming: 4 bases; J trimming: 7 bases; junction bases outside the gene matches: 10.

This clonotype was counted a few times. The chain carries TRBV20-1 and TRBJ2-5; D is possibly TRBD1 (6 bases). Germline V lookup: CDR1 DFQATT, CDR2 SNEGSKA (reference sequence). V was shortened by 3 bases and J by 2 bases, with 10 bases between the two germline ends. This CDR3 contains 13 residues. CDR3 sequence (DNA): TGCAGTGCTAGGGCCCAGGGGCAAGAGACCCAGTACTTC. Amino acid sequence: CSARAQGQETQYF.

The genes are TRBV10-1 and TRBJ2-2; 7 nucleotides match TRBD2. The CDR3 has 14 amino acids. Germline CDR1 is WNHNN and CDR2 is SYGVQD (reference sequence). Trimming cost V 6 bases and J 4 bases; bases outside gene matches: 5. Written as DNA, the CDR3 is TGCGCCAGCAGGAATGGGGAGGGCACCGGGGAGCTGTTTTTT. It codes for CASRNGEGTGELFF.

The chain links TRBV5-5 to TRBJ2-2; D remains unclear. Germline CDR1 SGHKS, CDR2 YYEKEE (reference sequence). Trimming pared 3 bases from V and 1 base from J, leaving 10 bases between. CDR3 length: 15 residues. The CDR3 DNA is TGTGCCAGCAGCTCGGCCCTGATGAACACCGGGGAGCTGTTTTTT. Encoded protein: CASSSALMNTGELFF.

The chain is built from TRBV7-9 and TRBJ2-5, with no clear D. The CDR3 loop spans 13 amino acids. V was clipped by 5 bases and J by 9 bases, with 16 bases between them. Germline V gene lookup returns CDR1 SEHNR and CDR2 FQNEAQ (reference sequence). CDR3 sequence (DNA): TGTGCCAGCAGCCTGGACCCCGGATGGCCCCAGTACTTC. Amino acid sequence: CASSLDPGWPQYF.

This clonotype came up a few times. The chain's CDR3 is CASSLSGTPPYEQYF. The CDR3 DNA sequence: TGCGCCAGCAGCCTCTCCGGGACACCGCCCTACGAGCAGTACTTC. This rearrangement joins TRBV4-1 to TRBJ2-7; tentatively, D is TRBD1 (6 bases). The V end lost 4 bases, the J end lost 2 bases, and 15 bases lay between the germline ends. This CDR3 spans 15 amino acids. CDR1 and CDR2 (germline): MGHRA, YSYEKL.

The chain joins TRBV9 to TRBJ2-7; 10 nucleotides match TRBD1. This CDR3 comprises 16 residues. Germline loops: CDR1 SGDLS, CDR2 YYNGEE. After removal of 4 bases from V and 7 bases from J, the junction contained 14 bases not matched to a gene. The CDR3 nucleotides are TGTGCCAGCAGCTATTTCCCGGGACAGGGGAAAGTAGAGCAGTACTTC. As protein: CASSYFPGQGKVEQYF.

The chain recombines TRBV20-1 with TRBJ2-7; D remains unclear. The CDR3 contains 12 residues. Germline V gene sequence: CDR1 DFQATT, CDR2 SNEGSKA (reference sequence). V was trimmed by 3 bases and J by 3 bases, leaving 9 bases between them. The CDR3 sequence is CSASKGLYEQYF. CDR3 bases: TGCAGTGCTAGTAAGGGCCTCTACGAGCAGTACTTC.